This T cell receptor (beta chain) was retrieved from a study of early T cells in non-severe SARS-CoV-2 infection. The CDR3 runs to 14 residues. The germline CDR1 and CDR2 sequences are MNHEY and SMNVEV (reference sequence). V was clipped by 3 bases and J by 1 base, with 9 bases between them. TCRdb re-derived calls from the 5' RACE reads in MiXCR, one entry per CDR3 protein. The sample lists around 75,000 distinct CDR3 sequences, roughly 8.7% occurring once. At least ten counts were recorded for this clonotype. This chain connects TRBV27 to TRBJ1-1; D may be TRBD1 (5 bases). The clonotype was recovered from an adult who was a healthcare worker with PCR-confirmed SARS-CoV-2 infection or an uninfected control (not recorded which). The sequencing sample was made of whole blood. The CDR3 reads CASSFLGQNTEAFF. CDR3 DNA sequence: TGTGCCAGCAGTTTCTTGGGGCAGAACACTGAAGCTTTCTTT.